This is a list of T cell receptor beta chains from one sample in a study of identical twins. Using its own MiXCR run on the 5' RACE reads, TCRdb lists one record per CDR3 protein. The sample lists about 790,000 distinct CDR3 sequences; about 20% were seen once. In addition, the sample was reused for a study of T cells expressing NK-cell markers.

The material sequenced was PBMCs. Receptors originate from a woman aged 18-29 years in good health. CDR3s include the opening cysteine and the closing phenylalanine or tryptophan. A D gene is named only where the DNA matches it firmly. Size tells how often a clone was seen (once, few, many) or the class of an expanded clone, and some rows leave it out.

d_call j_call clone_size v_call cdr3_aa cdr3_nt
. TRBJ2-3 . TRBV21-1 CASSKEGSRGSDDTQYF TGTGCCAGCAGCAAAGAGGGGAGTCGGGGTAGCGACGATACGCAGTATTTT
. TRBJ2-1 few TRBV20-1 CSAHRGYSYNEQFF TGCAGTGCCCACCGGGGGTACTCCTACAATGAGCAGTTCTTC
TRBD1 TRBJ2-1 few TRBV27 CASSLPGQGAINEQFF TGTGCCAGCAGTTTACCGGGACAGGGGGCGATCAATGAGCAGTTCTTC
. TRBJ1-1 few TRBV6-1 CASSTRGANTEAFF TGTGCCAGCAGTACCCGGGGGGCGAACACTGAAGCTTTCTTT
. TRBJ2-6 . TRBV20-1 CSARMDPSSGANVLTF TGCAGTGCTCGAATGGACCCCAGCTCTGGGGCCAACGTCCTGACTTTC
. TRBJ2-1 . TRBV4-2 CASSQDHKNGNEQFF TGTGCCAGCAGCCAAGATCATAAGAACGGCAATGAGCAGTTCTTC
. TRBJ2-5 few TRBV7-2 CASSLVGGTGLGTQYF TGTGCCAGCAGCTTAGTGGGTGGGACGGGCTTGGGGACCCAGTACTTC
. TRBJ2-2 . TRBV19 CASKSNAGELFF TGTGCCAGTAAATCCAATGCCGGGGAGCTGTTTTTT
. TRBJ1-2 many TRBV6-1 CASRRDGNYGYTF TGTGCCAGCAGGCGAGACGGGAACTATGGCTACACCTTC
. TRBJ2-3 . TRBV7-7 CASSLGSFATDTQYF TGTGCTAGCAGCTTAGGCTCTTTTGCCACAGATACGCAGTATTTT
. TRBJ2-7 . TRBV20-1 CSAEPLIAAAYEQYF TGCAGTGCAGAGCCCCTTATAGCGGCAGCCTACGAGCAGTACTTC
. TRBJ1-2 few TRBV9 CASSVEGSGRGYTF TGTGCCAGCAGCGTAGAGGGGTCAGGGCGAGGCTACACCTTC
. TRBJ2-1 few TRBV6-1 CASSEAAGGTGNEQFF TGTGCCAGCAGTGAAGCGGCTGGCGGGACTGGCAATGAGCAGTTCTTC
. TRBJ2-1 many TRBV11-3 CASSFQGRGWEFF TGTGCCAGCAGCTTCCAAGGGAGGGGGTGGGAGTTCTTC
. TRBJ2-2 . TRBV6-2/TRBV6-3 CASSFDMATGELFF TGTGCCAGCAGTTTTGATATGGCCACCGGGGAGCTGTTTTTT
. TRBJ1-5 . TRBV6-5 CASSYSSGLEPQHF TGTGCCAGCAGTTACTCATCAGGGTTGGAGCCCCAGCATTTT
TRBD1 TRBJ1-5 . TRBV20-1 CSASQGAGQPQHF TGCAGTGCTAGTCAGGGGGCGGGTCAGCCCCAGCATTTT
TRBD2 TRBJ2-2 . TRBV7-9 CASSFRGGSVAGELFF TGTGCCAGCAGCTTTCGCGGGGGTTCGGTCGCCGGGGAGCTGTTTTTT
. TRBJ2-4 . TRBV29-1 CSIRGGSENIQYF TGCAGCATTAGAGGGGGGTCTGAAAACATTCAGTACTTC
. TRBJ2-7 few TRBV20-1 CSASPGGHSYEQYF TGCAGTGCTAGCCCCGGGGGGCATTCCTACGAGCAGTACTTC
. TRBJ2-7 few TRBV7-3 CASSLLATPYEQYF TGTGCCAGCAGCTTATTGGCGACCCCCTACGAGCAGTACTTC
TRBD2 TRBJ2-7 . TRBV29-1 CSVISGRLYEQYF TGCAGCGTTATTAGCGGGAGACTATACGAGCAGTACTTC
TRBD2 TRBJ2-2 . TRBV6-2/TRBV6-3 CASSIAGVGELFF TGTGCCAGCAGCATAGCGGGAGTGGGGGAGCTGTTTTTT